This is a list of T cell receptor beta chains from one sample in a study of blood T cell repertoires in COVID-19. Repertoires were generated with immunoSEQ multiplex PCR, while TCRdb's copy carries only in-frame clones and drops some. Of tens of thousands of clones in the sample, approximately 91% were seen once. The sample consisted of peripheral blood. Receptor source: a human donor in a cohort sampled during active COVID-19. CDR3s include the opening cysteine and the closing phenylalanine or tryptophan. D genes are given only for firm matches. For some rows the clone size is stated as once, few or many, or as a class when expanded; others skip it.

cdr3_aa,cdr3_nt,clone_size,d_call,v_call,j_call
CASSLNSQGTDTQYF,TGCGCCAGCAGCTTGAACTCTCAGGGTACGGATACGCAGTATTTT,once,.,TRBV5-1,TRBJ2-3
CASSILEDSSPLHF,TGTGCCAGTAGTATTCTTGAGGATAGTTCACCCCTCCACTTT,.,.,TRBV19,TRBJ1-6
CASSPYMKGDGYTF,TGTGCCAGTAGTCCATATATGAAAGGGGATGGCTACACCTTC,.,.,TRBV19,TRBJ1-2
CASSLGLANEQFF,TGTGCCAGCAGCTTAGGCCTAGCCAATGAGCAGTTCTTC,few,.,TRBV11-3,TRBJ2-1
CASSFLAGARDEQFF,TGTGCCAGCAGCTTTCTAGCGGGGGCTAGAGATGAGCAGTTCTTC,.,TRBD2,TRBV7-2,TRBJ2-1
CASSSNFQGAGTEAFF,TGTGCCAGCAGCTCAAACTTTCAGGGGGCGGGAACTGAAGCTTTCTTT,.,TRBD1,TRBV7-2,TRBJ1-1
CASRETGTNEKLFF,TGTGCCAGCAGGGAGACAGGGACTAATGAAAAACTGTTTTTT,.,TRBD1,TRBV6-6,TRBJ1-4
CACGGRWEGQPQHF,TGTGCCTGTGGGGGCAGGTGGGAGGGTCAGCCCCAGCATTTT,.,.,TRBV6-5,TRBJ1-5
CASSPRTRDTQYF,TGTGCCAGTAGTCCCCGGACACGAGATACGCAGTATTTT,.,.,TRBV19,TRBJ2-3
CASSRDLAGVTYNEQFF,TGTGCCAGCAGCCGCGATTTAGCGGGAGTGACCTACAATGAGCAGTTCTTC,.,TRBD2,TRBV3-1/TRBV3-2,TRBJ2-1
CASSLGGQGNTGELFF,TGTGCCAGCAGCTTGGGGGGACAGGGGAACACCGGGGAGCTGTTTTTT,.,TRBD1,TRBV7-9,TRBJ2-2
CASSVAGNEKLFF,TGTGCCAGCAGCGTAGCAGGGAATGAAAAACTGTTTTTT,.,.,TRBV9,TRBJ1-4
CASSLEGGTVGYTF,TGTGCCAGCAGCTTAGAAGGCGGGACAGTTGGCTACACCTTC,.,TRBD1,TRBV11-2,TRBJ1-2
CAISELQAASGNTIYF,TGTGCCATCAGTGAGTTGCAGGCTGCTTCTGGAAACACCATATATTTT,.,.,TRBV10-3,TRBJ1-3
CASSLRDIGQPVAGYGYTF,TGTGCCAGCAGCTTAAGGGACATAGGCCAACCCGTTGCGGGCTATGGCTACACCTTC,.,.,TRBV7-3,TRBJ1-2
CASSRDEINQPQHF,TGTGCCAGTAGTCGCGATGAAATCAATCAGCCCCAGCATTTT,.,.,TRBV19,TRBJ1-5
CASSEHSTGAYAEAFF,TGTGCCAGCAGTGAACATTCCACAGGGGCCTACGCCGAAGCTTTCTTT,.,TRBD1,TRBV25-1,TRBJ1-1
CASSQVAFLGLAGADTGELFF,TGTGCCAGCAGCCAAGTTGCCTTTTTGGGACTAGCGGGGGCGGACACCGGGGAGCTGTTTTTT,.,TRBD2,TRBV14,TRBJ2-2
CASSDQGIEGETQYF,TGTGCCAGCAGTGATCAGGGGATCGAGGGAGAGACCCAGTACTTC,.,.,TRBV6-4,TRBJ2-5
CASRPPHSNTGELFF,TGTGCCAGCAGACCGCCCCACTCGAACACCGGGGAGCTGTTTTTT,once,.,TRBV11-2,TRBJ2-2
CASSQKPWQGADTQYF,TGTGCCAGCAGCCAAAAACCATGGCAGGGGGCAGATACGCAGTATTTT,.,TRBD1,TRBV7-2,TRBJ2-3
CASSYSDTSRTEAFF,TGTGCCAGCAGTTACTCGGACACGAGTAGGACTGAAGCTTTCTTT,.,.,TRBV6-5,TRBJ1-1
CASSQDRVGGYTF,TGCGCCAGCAGCCAAGATCGGGTCGGTGGCTACACCTTC,.,.,TRBV4-3,TRBJ1-2
CASSRRVAVPEAFF,TGTGCCAGCAGCCGCAGGGTAGCCGTCCCTGAAGCTTTCTTT,.,.,TRBV11-3,TRBJ1-1
CASILSPGELFF,TGTGCCAGCATCCTTTCCCCCGGGGAGCTGTTTTTT,.,.,TRBV6-6,TRBJ2-2
CASSMGLAGGAPNTEAFF,TGTGCCAGTAGTATGGGCCTTGCCGGGGGGGCGCCGAACACTGAAGCTTTCTTT,.,.,TRBV19,TRBJ1-1
CASSLVQTVSGNTIYF,TGTGCCAGCAGCTTAGTACAGACGGTCTCTGGAAACACCATATATTTT,.,.,TRBV7-2,TRBJ1-3
CASSFVGQGITGELFF,TGTGCCAGCAGCTTTGTAGGACAGGGGATAACCGGGGAGCTGTTTTTT,.,TRBD1,TRBV5-6,TRBJ2-2
CASSLDGRVLGETQYF,TGTGCCAGCAGCCTGGACGGGAGGGTCTTAGGAGAGACCCAGTACTTC,once,TRBD2,TRBV6-6,TRBJ2-5
CASSQEYGGRTYGYTF,TGCGCCAGCAGCCAAGAGTACGGCGGCAGAACCTATGGCTACACCTTC,.,.,TRBV4-3,TRBJ1-2
CASRWLNTEAFF,TGTGCCAGCAGATGGCTGAACACTGAAGCTTTCTTT,.,.,TRBV6-5,TRBJ1-1
CASSISGQGAPREKLFF,TGTGCCAGTAGTATCTCGGGACAGGGGGCGCCCCGAGAAAAACTGTTTTTT,.,TRBD1,TRBV19,TRBJ1-4
CASSVGGHPEQFF,TGTGCCAGCAGCGTGGGGGGACACCCTGAGCAGTTCTTC,.,.,TRBV5-5,TRBJ2-1
CASSLAILAENTDTQYF,TGCGCCAGCAGCTTGGCCATACTAGCGGAGAACACAGATACGCAGTATTTT,.,TRBD2,TRBV5-1,TRBJ2-3
CASSIQGPGFYGYTF,TGTGCCAGTAGTATCCAGGGGCCGGGATTCTATGGCTACACCTTC,.,.,TRBV19,TRBJ1-2
CASSSSGPASYNEQFF,TGTGCCAGCAGTTCTAGCGGGCCAGCCTCCTACAATGAGCAGTTCTTC,.,TRBD2,TRBV27,TRBJ2-1
CASSVGAGNTIYF,TGTGCCAGCAGTGTTGGAGCTGGAAACACCATATATTTT,.,.,TRBV2,TRBJ1-3
CASSQDNGVGSSYNEQFF,TGCGCCAGCAGCCAAGATAACGGGGTGGGGAGCTCCTACAATGAGCAGTTCTTC,once,.,TRBV4-3,TRBJ2-1
CASSYGGSGMGDTQYF,TGTGCCAGCAGTTACGGTGGTAGCGGGATGGGGGATACGCAGTATTTT,.,TRBD2,TRBV6-2/TRBV6-3,TRBJ2-3
CAISLTGGVTEAFF,TGTGCCATCAGCCTCACAGGGGGCGTCACTGAAGCTTTCTTT,.,TRBD1,TRBV10-3,TRBJ1-1